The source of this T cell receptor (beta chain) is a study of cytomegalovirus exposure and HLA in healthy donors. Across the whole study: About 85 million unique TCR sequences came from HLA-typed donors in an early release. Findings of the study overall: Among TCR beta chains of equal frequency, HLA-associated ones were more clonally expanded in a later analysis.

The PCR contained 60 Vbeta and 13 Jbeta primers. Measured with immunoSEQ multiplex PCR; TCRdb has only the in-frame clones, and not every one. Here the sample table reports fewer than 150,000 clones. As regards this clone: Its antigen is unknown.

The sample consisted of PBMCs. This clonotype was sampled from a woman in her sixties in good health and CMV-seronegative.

The CDR3 DNA is TGCGCCAGCAGCCGACGCCAGATCTCCGGGACTAGCGGGAGATTCGGCTACAATGAGCAGTTCTTC. As protein: CASSRRQISGTSGRFGYNEQFF. The chain combines TRBV4-1 with TRBJ2-1; TRBD2 agrees at 14 bases. V was clipped by 4 bases and J by 3 bases; unmatched bases: 20. The CDR3 spans 22 residues. Germline V lookup: CDR1 MGHRA, CDR2 YSYEKL.